This T cell receptor (beta chain) was sequenced during a study of T cell changes during pregnancy in multiple sclerosis. Here immunoSEQ multiplex PCR was the method, and the copy in TCRdb shows in-frame clones only, minus some. The table shows 30,000 or so clones, with approximately 90% occurring only once. This clone was recorded once. Germline lookup yields CDR1 SGHRS and CDR2 YFSETQ. Trimming pared 0 bases from V and 2 bases from J, leaving 14 bases between. This CDR3 is 16 amino acids long. The sample consisted of CD8+ T cells from peripheral blood mononuclear cells, taken after pregnancy. This sequence originates from a female donor with multiple sclerosis, enrolled in a pregnancy study. The J gene is TRBJ1-1, the V gene TRBV5-1, with a weak D call TRBD1 (6 bases). CDR3 region: CASSLVQGPFNTEAFF. CDR3 nucleotides: TGCGCCAGCAGCTTGGTGCAGGGGCCATTTAACACTGAAGCTTTCTTT. The full variable domain, rest sourced from reference TRBV5-1 and TRBJ1-1, is KAGVTQTPRYLIKTRGQQVTLSCSPISGHRSVSWYQQTPGQGLQFLFEYFSETQRNKGNFPGRFSGRQFSNSRSEMNVSTLELGDSALYLCASSLVQGPFNTEAFFGQGTRLTVV.